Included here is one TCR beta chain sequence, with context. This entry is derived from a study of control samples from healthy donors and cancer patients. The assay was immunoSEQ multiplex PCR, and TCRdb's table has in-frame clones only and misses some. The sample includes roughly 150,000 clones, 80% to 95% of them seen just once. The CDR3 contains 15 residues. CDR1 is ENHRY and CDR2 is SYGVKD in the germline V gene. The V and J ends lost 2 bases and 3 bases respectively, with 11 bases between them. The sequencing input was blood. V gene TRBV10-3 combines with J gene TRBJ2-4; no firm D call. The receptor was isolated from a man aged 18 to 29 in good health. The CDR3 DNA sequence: TGTGCCATCAGTGAGGAGGTTGTTGGCAAAAACATTCAGTACTTC. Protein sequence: CAISEEVVGKNIQYF.